A selection of T cell receptor beta chains follows, all from one sample in a study of blood T cells in healthy people across ages. From the 5' RACE reads, TCRdb called clonotypes with MiXCR, one entry per CDR3 protein. The repertoire holds approximately 1.5 million distinct CDR3 sequences, with about 32% as singletons. The sequencing input was blood. Every receptor here comes from a woman aged 25 to 39 in good health. Both conserved end residues are part of each CDR3. D genes are given only for firm matches. The size field is filled for only some rows; it gives once, few, many or a size class.

D gene | clone size | J gene | V gene | CDR3 DNA | CDR3 protein
TRBD1 | many | TRBJ1-2 | TRBV29-1 | TGCAGCGCCGGAAGGCCAGGGGGGACCTATGGCTACACCTTC | CSAGRPGGTYGYTF
TRBD2 | . | TRBJ2-3 | TRBV18 | TGTGCCAGCTCAACAGTAGCGGGGGGGCCGTCAGATACGCAGTATTTT | CASSTVAGGPSDTQYF
TRBD1 | . | TRBJ1-4 | TRBV20-1 | TGCAGTGCCCCCGGAGGGACAGGGAGAGAAAAACTGTTTTTT | CSAPGGTGREKLFF
. | . | TRBJ1-3 | TRBV20-1 | TGCAGTGCTAGAGAGGGAGCGTCGCTCTCTGGAAACACCATATATTTT | CSAREGASLSGNTIYF
. | . | TRBJ1-1 | TRBV6-2/TRBV6-3 | TGTGCCAGCAGCTCAGGTTGGGGGAACACTGAAGCTTTCTTT | CASSSGWGNTEAFF
. | few | TRBJ1-5 | TRBV7-8 | TGTGCCAGCAGCGACCTGGACGGATACCAGCCCCAGCATTTT | CASSDLDGYQPQHF
TRBD1 | few | TRBJ1-1 | TRBV5-1 | TGCGCCAGCAGCTTTTCCCGGACAGGGAAGACTGAAGCTTTCTTT | CASSFSRTGKTEAFF
. | . | TRBJ1-5 | TRBV6-1 | TGTGCCAGCAGTGCGCGGTTGAAGAATCAGCCCCAGCATTTT | CASSARLKNQPQHF
. | . | TRBJ1-6 | TRBV11-2 | TGTGCCAGCAGCTTAGATAAGACAGGAGGTTCACCCCTCCACTTT | CASSLDKTGGSPLHF
TRBD2 | few | TRBJ2-5 | TRBV5-1 | TGCGCCAGCAGCGCCGAGCGGGAGGGGGAGACCCAGTACTTC | CASSAEREGETQYF
. | . | TRBJ2-5 | TRBV3-1 | TGTGCCAGCAGCCAACGTCGGGAGACCCGGTACTTC | CASSQRRETRYF
. | many | TRBJ1-1 | TRBV12-3/TRBV12-4 | TGTGCCAGCAGTTTTTACCCTGGCGCTGAAGCTTTCTTT | CASSFYPGAEAFF
. | . | TRBJ2-7 | TRBV5-6 | TGTGCCAGCAGCTTGGGAGGGGAGCTATTTCCTAACGAGCAGTACTTC | CASSLGGELFPNEQYF
. | . | TRBJ1-1 | TRBV4-1 | TGCGCCAGCAGCCAAGATGTTCCCGAGGTCACTGAAGCTTTCTTT | CASSQDVPEVTEAFF
TRBD1 | few | TRBJ1-1 | TRBV10-3 | TGTGCCATCAAGAGGACAGGGGAGACTGAAGCTTTCTTT | CAIKRTGETEAFF
TRBD1 | . | TRBJ2-7 | TRBV12-3/TRBV12-4 | TGTGCCAGCAGTTTCGGACAGGGCCAGGGCGAGCAGTACTTC | CASSFGQGQGEQYF
TRBD1 | few | TRBJ1-2 | TRBV7-9 | TGTGCCAGCAGCCAAGCACCGGCAGGGGGCGCTTGGGGCTACACCTTC | CASSQAPAGGAWGYTF
TRBD2 | . | TRBJ2-1 | TRBV7-9 | TGTGCCAGCAGCTTGTCTGGGACTAGCGTCTGCCCTGAGCAGTTCTTC | CASSLSGTSVCPEQFF
. | once | TRBJ1-2 | TRBV15 | TGTGCCACCAGCATCGGACGGGGGTCTAACTATGGCTACACCTTC | CATSIGRGSNYGYTF
. | . | TRBJ1-1 | TRBV20-1 | TGCAGTGCTAGTATCCCATTTGGGGGGACTGAAGCTTTCTTT | CSASIPFGGTEAFF
TRBD1 | . | TRBJ2-7 | TRBV19 | TGTGCCAGTAGTATCGGGACCCAGGGGGCAGAGTACTTC | CASSIGTQGAEYF
. | . | TRBJ1-1 | TRBV12-3/TRBV12-4 | TGTGCCAGCAGACCAGCAGGGGCGGACACTGAAGCTTTCTTT | CASRPAGADTEAFF
. | . | TRBJ1-1 | TRBV15 | TGTGCCACCAGCAGGGCAGGGAACACTGAAGCTTTCTTT | CATSRAGNTEAFF
TRBD2 | few | TRBJ2-7 | TRBV20-1 | TGCAGTGCCCCAATAGCGGGAACCTACGAGCAGTACTTC | CSAPIAGTYEQYF
. | . | TRBJ1-1 | TRBV20-1 | TGCAGTGCTAGAGGAGAATTGGGGACTGAAGCTTTCTTT | CSARGELGTEAFF
. | few | TRBJ2-1 | TRBV9 | TGTGCCAGCAGCGGACACATATCTCCAGGAACCAGCTCCTACAATGAGCAGTTCTTC | CASSGHISPGTSSYNEQFF
. | few | TRBJ2-2 | TRBV5-1 | TGCGCCAGCAGCTTGGCCCAAAACCGAGACGGGGAGCTGTTTTTT | CASSLAQNRDGELFF
TRBD1 | many | TRBJ2-6 | TRBV11-2 | TGTGCCAGCAGCTTCGGGACAGGGGTCGGGGCCAACGTCCTGACTTTC | CASSFGTGVGANVLTF
TRBD2 | few | TRBJ2-7 | TRBV20-1 | TGCAGTGCTAGAGATAGCGGGAGGCTTTTGGGAGAGCAGTACTTC | CSARDSGRLLGEQYF
TRBD1 | . | TRBJ2-4 | TRBV4-1 | TGCGCCAGCAGCCAACCGACAGGGGGCAACAAAAACATTCAGTACTTC | CASSQPTGGNKNIQYF
TRBD2 | few | TRBJ2-7 | TRBV20-1 | TGCAGTGCGTGGAAGCCCGGGACTAATTACGAGCAGTACTTC | CSAWKPGTNYEQYF
. | . | TRBJ1-5 | TRBV6-1 | TGTGCCAGCAGCGAGGACATTTTCAATCAGCCCCAGCATTTT | CASSEDIFNQPQHF
TRBD2 | . | TRBJ2-7 | TRBV3-1 | TGTGCCAGCACCCAACTAGCGGGGTCCTACGAGCAGTACTTC | CASTQLAGSYEQYF
. | . | TRBJ2-3 | TRBV20-1 | TGCAGTGCGGTCCTCTGGCGGGGCATAGATACGCAGTATTTT | CSAVLWRGIDTQYF
. | few | TRBJ2-7 | TRBV13 | TGTGCCAGCAGCTTTACCTCAGGGGACGAGCAGTACTTC | CASSFTSGDEQYF
. | many | TRBJ1-2 | TRBV7-9 | TGTGCCAGCACCGGTCGACGGAAGGCTAACTATGGCTACACCTTC | CASTGRRKANYGYTF
. | few | TRBJ2-3 | TRBV20-1 | TGCAGTGCTAGAGGGTCGGAGTGGGCAGATACGCAGTATTTT | CSARGSEWADTQYF
. | . | TRBJ2-1 | TRBV13 | TGTGCCAGCACACCAGTCGACTCCTACAATGAGCAGTTCTTC | CASTPVDSYNEQFF
TRBD1 | . | TRBJ2-6 | TRBV5-1 | TGCGCCAGCAGCTTGGTAGGGGGCGAGTCTGGGGCCAACGTCCTGACTTTC | CASSLVGGESGANVLTF
. | . | TRBJ2-1 | TRBV10-3 | TGTGCCATCAGTGAATCCCTCCCCGGGCTCTCCTACAATGAGCAGTTCTTC | CAISESLPGLSYNEQFF
TRBD1 | . | TRBJ2-7 | TRBV27 | TGTGCCAGCAGCAAACGCCCCTCGGGGGACAGGAGCTCCTGCGAGCAGTACTTC | CASSKRPSGDRSSCEQYF
. | many | TRBJ2-1 | TRBV4-1 | TGCGCCAGCAGCCCCCGGTTAGCAGGGATCTCCTACAATGAGCAGTTCTTC | CASSPRLAGISYNEQFF
. | few | TRBJ1-2 | TRBV6-1 | TGTGCCAGCCTCGGGGGAACCTATGGCTACACCTTC | CASLGGTYGYTF
TRBD1 | . | TRBJ2-2 | TRBV5-1 | TGCGCCAGCCAGGGGGCATCGAACACCGGGGAGCTGTTTTTT | CASQGASNTGELFF
TRBD2 | . | TRBJ2-3 | TRBV12-3/TRBV12-4 | TGTGCCAGCAGACCCCTAGCGGGAGGGAGCACAGATGCGCAGTATTTT | CASRPLAGGSTDAQYF
. | . | TRBJ2-7 | TRBV18 | TGTGCCAGCTCACCACCGGAGACAGGCTACGAGCAGTACTTC | CASSPPETGYEQYF
. | . | TRBJ2-5 | TRBV6-5 | TGTGCCAGCAGTCGGCGACCGGGACAAGAGACCCAGTACTTC | CASSRRPGQETQYF